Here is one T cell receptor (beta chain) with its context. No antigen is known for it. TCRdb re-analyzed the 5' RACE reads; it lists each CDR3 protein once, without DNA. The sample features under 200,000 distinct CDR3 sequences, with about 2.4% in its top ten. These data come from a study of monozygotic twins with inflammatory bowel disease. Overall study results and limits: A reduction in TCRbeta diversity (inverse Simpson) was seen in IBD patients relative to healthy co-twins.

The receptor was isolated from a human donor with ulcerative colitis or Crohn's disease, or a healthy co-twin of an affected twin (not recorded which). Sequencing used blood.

This chain's CDR3 is CASSQNSGRGGDTQYF. The chain is built from TRBV4-3 and TRBJ2-3; no DNA is available, so the TRBD1 call from TCRdb remains unchecked. The CDR3 has 16 residues. CDR1 and CDR2 from the germline V gene are LGHNA and YSLEER.